This TCR beta chain is drawn from a study of blood T cell repertoires in COVID-19. Study context: COVID-19 samples from acute and convalescent phases originated in the United States, Italy and Spain. The cDNA or gDNA used as material had been derived from T cells, B-cell-depleted T cells, or PBMCs.

This table comes from immunoSEQ multiplex PCR, and its TCRdb copy is limited to in-frame clones, with some not included. The sample shows about 85,000 clones, less than 95% of them seen only once. CDR3 length equals 14 residues. Germline CDR1 reads SGHTA; CDR2 reads FQGTGA. V lost 5 bases to trimming and J lost 4 bases, with 13 bases between them. Sequencing input: peripheral blood. J is TRBJ2-3 and V is TRBV7-3; maybe TRBD1 (5 bases). This clonotype originated in a human donor with active COVID-19. The donor label of this sample is uncertain. The CDR3 coding sequence is TGTGCCAGCAGCCCTCTAGAACAGGCAGATACGCAGTATTTT. Protein sequence: CASSPLEQADTQYF.